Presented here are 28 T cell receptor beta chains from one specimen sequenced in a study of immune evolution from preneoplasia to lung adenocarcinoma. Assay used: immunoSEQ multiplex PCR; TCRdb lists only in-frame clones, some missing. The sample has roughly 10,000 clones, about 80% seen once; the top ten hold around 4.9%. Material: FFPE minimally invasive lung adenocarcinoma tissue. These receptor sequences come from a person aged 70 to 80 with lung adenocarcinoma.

DNA for the CDR3: TGTGCCAGCAGCTTAAATTCGCTCAGGGAGGATCAGCCCCAGCATTTT. It yields the protein CASSLNSLREDQPQHF. This chain links TRBV7-2 with TRBJ1-5, with D possibly being TRBD1 (5 bases). The CDR3 spans 16 residues. Germline CDR1 is SGHTA and CDR2 is FQGNSA. Trimming removed 2 bases at V and 5 bases at J, with 16 bases between.

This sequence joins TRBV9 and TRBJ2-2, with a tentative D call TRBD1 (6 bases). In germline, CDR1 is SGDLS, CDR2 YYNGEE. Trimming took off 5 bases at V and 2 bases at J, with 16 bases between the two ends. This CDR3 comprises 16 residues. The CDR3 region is CASSRSQGFNTGELFF. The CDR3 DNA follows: TGTGCCAGCAGTCGCTCTCAGGGGTTTAACACCGGGGAGCTGTTTTTT.

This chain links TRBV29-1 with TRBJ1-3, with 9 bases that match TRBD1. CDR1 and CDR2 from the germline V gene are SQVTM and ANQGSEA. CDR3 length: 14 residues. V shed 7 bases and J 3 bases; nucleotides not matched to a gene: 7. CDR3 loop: CSAYTGGFGNTIYF. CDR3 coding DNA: TGCAGCGCCTACACAGGGGGCTTTGGAAACACCATATATTTT. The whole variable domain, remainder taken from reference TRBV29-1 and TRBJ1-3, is SAVISQKPSRDICQRGTSLTIQCQVDSQVTMMFWYRQQPGQSLTLIATANQGSEATYESGFVIDKFPISRPNLTFSTLTVSNMSPEDSSIYLCSAYTGGFGNTIYFGEGSWLTVV.

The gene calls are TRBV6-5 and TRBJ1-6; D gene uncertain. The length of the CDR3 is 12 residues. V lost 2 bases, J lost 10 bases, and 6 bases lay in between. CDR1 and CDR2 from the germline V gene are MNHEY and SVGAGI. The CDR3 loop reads CASSYPLSPLHF. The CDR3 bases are TGTGCCAGCAGTTACCCTCTGTCACCCCTCCACTTT.

CDR3 sequence: CAWSVQVYGYTF. CDR3 coding DNA: TGTGCCTGGAGTGTACAGGTCTATGGCTACACCTTC. The chain employs TRBV30 and TRBJ1-2; perhaps TRBD1 as D (5 bases). The CDR3 contains 12 residues. V was cut by 0 bases and J by 4 bases, with 6 bases left in between. Germline V gene lookup returns CDR1 GTSNPN and CDR2 SVGIG (reference sequence).

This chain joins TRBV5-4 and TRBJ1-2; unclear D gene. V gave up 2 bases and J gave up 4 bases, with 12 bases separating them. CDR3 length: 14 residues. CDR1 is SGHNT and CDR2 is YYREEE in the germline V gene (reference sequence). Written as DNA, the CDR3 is TGTGCCAGCAGCTTAAGACGCAATCTCTATGGCTACACCTTC. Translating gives CASSLRRNLYGYTF.

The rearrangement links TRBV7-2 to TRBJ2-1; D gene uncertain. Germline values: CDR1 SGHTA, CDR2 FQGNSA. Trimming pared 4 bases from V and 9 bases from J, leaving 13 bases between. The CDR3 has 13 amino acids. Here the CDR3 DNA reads TGTGCCAGCAGCTCCCAGGATAGGAGTGAGCAGTTCTTC. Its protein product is CASSSQDRSEQFF. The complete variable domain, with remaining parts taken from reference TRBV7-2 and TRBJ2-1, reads GAGVSQSPSNKVTEKGKDVELRCDPISGHTALYWYRQSLGQGLEFLIYFQGNSAPDKSGLPSDRFSAERTGGSVSTLTIQRTQQEDSAVYLCASSSQDRSEQFFGPGTRLTVL.

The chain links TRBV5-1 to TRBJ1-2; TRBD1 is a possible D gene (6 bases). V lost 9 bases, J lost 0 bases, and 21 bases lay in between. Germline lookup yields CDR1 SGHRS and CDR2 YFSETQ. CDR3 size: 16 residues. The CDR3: CATTTGNTGSNYGYTF. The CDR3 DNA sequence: TGCGCCACCACAACAGGGAACACTGGCTCTAACTATGGCTACACCTTC. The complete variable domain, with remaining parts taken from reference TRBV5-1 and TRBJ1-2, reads KAGVTQTPRYLIKTRGQQVTLSCSPISGHRSVSWYQQTPGQGLQFLFEYFSETQRNKGNFPGRFSGRQFSNSRSEMNVSTLELGDSALYLCATTTGNTGSNYGYTFGSGTRLTVV.

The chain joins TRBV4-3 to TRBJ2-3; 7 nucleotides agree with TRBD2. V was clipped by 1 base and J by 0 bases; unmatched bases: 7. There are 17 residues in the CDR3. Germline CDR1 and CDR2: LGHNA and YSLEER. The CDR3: CASSQVGSSGSTDTQYF. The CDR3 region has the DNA TGCGCCAGCAGCCAAGTGGGGAGTAGCGGGAGCACAGATACGCAGTATTTT.

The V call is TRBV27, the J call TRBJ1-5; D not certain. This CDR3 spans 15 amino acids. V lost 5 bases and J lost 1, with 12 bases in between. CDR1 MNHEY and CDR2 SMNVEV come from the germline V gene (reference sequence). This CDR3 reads CASSERGLSNQPQHF. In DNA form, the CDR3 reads TGTGCCAGCAGTGAAAGAGGACTAAGCAATCAGCCCCAGCATTTT.

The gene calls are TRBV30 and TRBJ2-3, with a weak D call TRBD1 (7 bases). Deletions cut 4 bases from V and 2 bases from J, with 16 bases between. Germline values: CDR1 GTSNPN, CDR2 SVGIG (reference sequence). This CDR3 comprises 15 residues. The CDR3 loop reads CAWTLGQDYTDTQYF. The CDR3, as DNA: TGTGCCTGGACTCTAGGACAGGACTACACAGATACGCAGTATTTT.

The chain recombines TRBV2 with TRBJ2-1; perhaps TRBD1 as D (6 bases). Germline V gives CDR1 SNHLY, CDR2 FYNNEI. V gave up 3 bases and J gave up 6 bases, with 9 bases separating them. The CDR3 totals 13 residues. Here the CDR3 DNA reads TGTGCCAGCAGTGACAGGGGTCCCAATGAGCAGTTCTTC. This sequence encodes CASSDRGPNEQFF. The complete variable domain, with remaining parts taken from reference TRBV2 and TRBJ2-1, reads EPEVTQTPSHQVTQMGQEVILRCVPISNHLYFYWYRQILGQKVEFLVSFYNNEISEKSEIFDDQFSVERPDGSNFTLKIRSTKLEDSAMYFCASSDRGPNEQFFGPGTRLTVL.

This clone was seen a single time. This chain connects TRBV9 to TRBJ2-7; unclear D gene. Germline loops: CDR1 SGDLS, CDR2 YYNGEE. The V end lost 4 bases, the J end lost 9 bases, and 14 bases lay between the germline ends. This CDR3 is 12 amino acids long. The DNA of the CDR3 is TGTGCCAGCAGCCCCCAAGGTGAAGGGCAGTACTTC. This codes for CASSPQGEGQYF.

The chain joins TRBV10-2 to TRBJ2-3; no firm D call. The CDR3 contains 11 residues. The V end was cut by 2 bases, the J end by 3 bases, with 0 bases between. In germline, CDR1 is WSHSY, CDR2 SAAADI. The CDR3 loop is CASSETDTQYF. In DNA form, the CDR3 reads TGCGCCAGCAGTGAGACAGATACGCAGTATTTT.

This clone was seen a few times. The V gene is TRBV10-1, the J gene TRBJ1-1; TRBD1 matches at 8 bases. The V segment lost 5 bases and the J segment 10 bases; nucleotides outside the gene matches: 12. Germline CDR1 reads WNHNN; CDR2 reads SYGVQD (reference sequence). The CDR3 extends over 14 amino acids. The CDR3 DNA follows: TGCGCCAGCAGTTCGGACAGGGAGGGGATCAGAGCTTTCTTT. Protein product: CASSSDREGIRAFF.

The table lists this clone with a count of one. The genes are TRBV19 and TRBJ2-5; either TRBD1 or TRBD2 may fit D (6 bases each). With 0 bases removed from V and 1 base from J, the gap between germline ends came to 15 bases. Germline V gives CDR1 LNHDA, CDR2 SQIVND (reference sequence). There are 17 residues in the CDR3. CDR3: CASSIDGFPGAQETQYF. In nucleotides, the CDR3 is TGTGCCAGTAGTATAGATGGATTCCCGGGGGCCCAAGAGACCCAGTACTTC.

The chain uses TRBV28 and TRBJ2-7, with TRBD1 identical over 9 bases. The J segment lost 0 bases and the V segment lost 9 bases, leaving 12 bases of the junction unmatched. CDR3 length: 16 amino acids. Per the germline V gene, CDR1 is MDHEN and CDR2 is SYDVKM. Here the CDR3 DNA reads TGTGCCAGTACGCAGGCCGGGACAGGGCTCTCCTACGAGCAGTACTTC. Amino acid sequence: CASTQAGTGLSYEQYF.

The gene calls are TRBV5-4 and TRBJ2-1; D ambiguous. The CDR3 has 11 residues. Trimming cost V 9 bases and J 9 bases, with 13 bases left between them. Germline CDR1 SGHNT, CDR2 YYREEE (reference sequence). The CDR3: CAKSPLVEQFF. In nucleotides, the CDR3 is TGTGCCAAATCCCCTTTGGTTGAGCAGTTCTTC.

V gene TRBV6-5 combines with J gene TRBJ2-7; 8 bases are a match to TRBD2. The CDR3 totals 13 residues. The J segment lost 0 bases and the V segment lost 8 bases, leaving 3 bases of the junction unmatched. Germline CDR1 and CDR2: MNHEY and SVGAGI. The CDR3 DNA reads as TGTGCCAGCTGGGGGACTAGCTCCTACGAGCAGTACTTC. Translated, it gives CASWGTSSYEQYF.

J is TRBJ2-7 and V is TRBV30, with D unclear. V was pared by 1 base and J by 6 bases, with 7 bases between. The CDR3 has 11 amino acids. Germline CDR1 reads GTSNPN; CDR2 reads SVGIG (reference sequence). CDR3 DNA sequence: TGTGCCTGGAGTGGGTCCAGCGAGCAGTACTTC. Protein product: CAWSGSSEQYF.

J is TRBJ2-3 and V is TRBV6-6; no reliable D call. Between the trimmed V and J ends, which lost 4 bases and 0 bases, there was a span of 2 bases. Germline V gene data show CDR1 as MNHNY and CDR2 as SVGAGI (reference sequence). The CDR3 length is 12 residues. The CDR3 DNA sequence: TGTGCCAGCAGTTTGAGCACAGATACGCAGTATTTT. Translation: CASSLSTDTQYF.

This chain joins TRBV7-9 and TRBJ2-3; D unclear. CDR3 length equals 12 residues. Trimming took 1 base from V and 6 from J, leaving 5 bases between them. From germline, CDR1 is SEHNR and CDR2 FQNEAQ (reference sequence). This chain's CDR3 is CASSLVFDTQYF. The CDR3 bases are TGTGCCAGCAGCTTAGTATTCGATACGCAGTATTTT.

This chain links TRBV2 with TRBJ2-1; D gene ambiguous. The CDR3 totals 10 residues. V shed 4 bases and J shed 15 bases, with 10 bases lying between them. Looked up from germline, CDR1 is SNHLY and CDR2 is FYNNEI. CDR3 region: CASSGRGRFF. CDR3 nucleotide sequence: TGTGCCAGCAGTGGGCGCGGACGGTTCTTC.

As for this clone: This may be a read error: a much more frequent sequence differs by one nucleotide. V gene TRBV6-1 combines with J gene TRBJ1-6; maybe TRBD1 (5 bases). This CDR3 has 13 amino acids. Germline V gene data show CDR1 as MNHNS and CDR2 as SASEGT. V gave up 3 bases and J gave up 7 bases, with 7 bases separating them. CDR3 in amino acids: CASSDRENSPLHF. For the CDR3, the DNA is TGTGCCAGCAGTGACAGGGAAAATTCACCCCTCCACTTT.

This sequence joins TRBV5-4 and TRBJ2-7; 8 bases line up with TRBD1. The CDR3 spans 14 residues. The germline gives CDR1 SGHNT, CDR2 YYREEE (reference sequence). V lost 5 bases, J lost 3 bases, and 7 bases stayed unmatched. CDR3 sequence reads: CASSSGQGDYEQYF. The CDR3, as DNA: TGTGCCAGCAGTTCCGGACAGGGAGACTACGAGCAGTACTTC.

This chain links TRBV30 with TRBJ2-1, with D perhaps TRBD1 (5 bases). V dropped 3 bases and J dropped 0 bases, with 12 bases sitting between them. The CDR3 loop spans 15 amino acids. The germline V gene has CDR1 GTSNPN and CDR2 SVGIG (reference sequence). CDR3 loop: CAWRAGMSSYNEQFF. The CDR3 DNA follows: TGTGCCTGGAGGGCAGGGATGAGCTCCTACAATGAGCAGTTCTTC.

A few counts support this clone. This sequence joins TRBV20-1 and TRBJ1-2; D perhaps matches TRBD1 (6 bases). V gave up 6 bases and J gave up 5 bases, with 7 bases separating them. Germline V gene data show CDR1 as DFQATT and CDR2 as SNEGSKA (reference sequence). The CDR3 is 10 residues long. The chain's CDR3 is CSAGQYGYTF. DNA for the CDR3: TGCAGTGCAGGACAGTATGGCTACACCTTC.

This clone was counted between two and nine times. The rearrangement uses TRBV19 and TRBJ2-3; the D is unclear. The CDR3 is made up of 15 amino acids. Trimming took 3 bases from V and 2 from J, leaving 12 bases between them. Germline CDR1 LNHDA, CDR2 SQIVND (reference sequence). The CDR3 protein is CASSIGGKYTDTQYF. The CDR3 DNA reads TGTGCCAGTAGTATTGGCGGCAAATACACAGATACGCAGTATTTT.